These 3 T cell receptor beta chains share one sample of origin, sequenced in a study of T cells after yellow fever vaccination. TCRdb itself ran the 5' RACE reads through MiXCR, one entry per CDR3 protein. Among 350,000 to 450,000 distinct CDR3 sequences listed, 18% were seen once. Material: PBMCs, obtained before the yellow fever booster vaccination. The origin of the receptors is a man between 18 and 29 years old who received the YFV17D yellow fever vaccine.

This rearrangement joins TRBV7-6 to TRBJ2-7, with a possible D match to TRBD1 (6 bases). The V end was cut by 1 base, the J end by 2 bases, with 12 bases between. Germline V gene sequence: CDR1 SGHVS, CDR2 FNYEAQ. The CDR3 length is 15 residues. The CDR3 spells CASSLDQGFTYEQYV. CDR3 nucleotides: TGTGCCAGCAGCTTAGACCAGGGGTTTACCTACGAGCAGTACGTC.

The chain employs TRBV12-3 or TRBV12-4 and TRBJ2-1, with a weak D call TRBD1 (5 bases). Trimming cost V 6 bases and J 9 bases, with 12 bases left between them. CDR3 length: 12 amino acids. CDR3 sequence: CASSPARAEQFF. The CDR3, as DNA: TGTGCCAGCAGCCCCGCCAGGGCTGAGCAGTTCTTC.

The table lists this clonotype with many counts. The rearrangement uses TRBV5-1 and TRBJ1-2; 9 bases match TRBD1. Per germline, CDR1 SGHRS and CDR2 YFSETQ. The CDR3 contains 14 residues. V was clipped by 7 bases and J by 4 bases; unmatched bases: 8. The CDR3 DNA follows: TGCGCCAGCTCCTTGGGGACAGGGCGCTATGGCTACACCTTC. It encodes CASSLGTGRYGYTF.